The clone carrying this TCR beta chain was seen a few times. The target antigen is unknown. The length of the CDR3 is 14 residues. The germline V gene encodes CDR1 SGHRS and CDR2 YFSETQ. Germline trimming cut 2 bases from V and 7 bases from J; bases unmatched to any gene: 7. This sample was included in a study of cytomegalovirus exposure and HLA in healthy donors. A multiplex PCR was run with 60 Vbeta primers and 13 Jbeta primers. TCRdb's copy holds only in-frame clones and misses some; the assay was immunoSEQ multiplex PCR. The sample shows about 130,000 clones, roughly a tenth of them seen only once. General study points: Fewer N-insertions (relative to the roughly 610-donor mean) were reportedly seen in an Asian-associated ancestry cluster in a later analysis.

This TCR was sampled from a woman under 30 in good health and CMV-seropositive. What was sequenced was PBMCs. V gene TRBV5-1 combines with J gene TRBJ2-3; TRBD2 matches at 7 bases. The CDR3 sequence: CASSLWRERNTQYF. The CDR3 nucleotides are TGCGCCAGCAGCTTATGGCGGGAGAGGAATACGCAGTATTTT.